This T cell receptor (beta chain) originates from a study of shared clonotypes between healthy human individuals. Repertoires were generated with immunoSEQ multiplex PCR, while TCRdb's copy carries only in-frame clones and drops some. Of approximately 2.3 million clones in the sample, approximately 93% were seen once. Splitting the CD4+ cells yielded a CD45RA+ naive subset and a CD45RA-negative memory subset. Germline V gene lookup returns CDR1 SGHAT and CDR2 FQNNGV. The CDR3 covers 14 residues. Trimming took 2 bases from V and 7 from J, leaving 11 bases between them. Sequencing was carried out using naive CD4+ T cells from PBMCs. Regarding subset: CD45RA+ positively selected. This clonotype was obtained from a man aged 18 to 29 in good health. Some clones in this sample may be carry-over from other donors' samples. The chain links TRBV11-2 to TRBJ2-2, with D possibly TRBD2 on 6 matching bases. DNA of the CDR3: TGTGCCAGCAGCTTATATCAGGGACTCGGGGAGCTGTTTTTT. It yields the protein CASSLYQGLGELFF.